The 26 T cell receptor beta chains presented below share a single source sample, sequenced in a study of blood T cell repertoires in COVID-19. Repertoires were generated with immunoSEQ multiplex PCR, while TCRdb's copy carries only in-frame clones and drops some. The sample contains 140,000 to 150,000 clones, roughly 78% of which appear only once. The sequencing sample was made of PBMCs or T cells enriched from blood (not recorded which). All receptors come from a woman in her forties or fifties who had recovered from COVID-19.

CDR3 residues: CASSEREGVYEQYF. The CDR3 DNA is TGTGCCAGCAGTGAGCGAGAGGGAGTCTACGAGCAGTACTTC. The V and J genes are TRBV6-1 and TRBJ2-7; the D gene is possibly TRBD2 (5 bases). The CDR3 spans 14 residues. V gave up 3 bases and J gave up 3 bases, with 12 bases separating them. CDR1 and CDR2 (germline): MNHNS, SASEGT.

The rearrangement uses TRBV7-9 and TRBJ2-5; TRBD1 matches 7 bases. The J segment lost 5 bases and the V segment lost 1 base, leaving 4 bases of the junction unmatched. Looked up from germline, CDR1 is SEHNR and CDR2 is FQNEAQ (reference sequence). CDR3 size: 14 residues. Here the CDR3 DNA reads TGTGCCAGCAGCTTAGAGGGGGCTGATGAGACCCAGTACTTC. Protein: CASSLEGADETQYF.

The chain carries TRBV28 and TRBJ1-1; D is undetermined. CDR1 is MDHEN, CDR2 SYDVKM, per germline. The CDR3 covers 12 residues. The ends were cut back, 5 bases at V and 4 bases at J, with 8 bases in the middle. The CDR3 spells CASSGGFTEAFF. CDR3 DNA sequence: TGTGCCAGCAGTGGAGGGTTCACTGAAGCTTTCTTT.

The rearrangement links TRBV6-5 to TRBJ1-4; 9 bases align to TRBD1. The V gene end was trimmed by 6 bases and the J gene end by 8 bases; junction bases not matched to a gene: 7. Germline V gives CDR1 MNHEY, CDR2 SVGAGI. The CDR3 spans 14 residues. CDR3 DNA: TGTGCCAGCAGCGCCGGGACAGGGCCCGAAAAACTGTTTTTT. As protein: CASSAGTGPEKLFF.

CDR3 sequence: CASSPPVAAPRETQYF. Here the CDR3 DNA reads TGTGCCAGCTCACCACCTGTAGCGGCCCCGCGGGAGACCCAGTACTTC. The V and J genes are TRBV18 and TRBJ2-5; D is perhaps TRBD2 (6 bases). Germline V gene lookup returns CDR1 KGHSH and CDR2 LQKENI. The CDR3 length is 16 residues. V was pared by 0 bases and J by 5 bases, with 16 bases between.

The rearrangement uses TRBV9 and TRBJ1-3; TRBD1 matches at 7 bases. With V trimmed by 4 bases and J by 6 bases, 7 bases remained unmatched. Germline CDR1 SGDLS, CDR2 YYNGEE. The length of the CDR3 is 14 residues. The CDR3 sequence is CASSRGGDLNTIYF. CDR3 nucleotide sequence: TGTGCCAGCAGCCGAGGGGGCGATTTAAACACCATATATTTT.

V usage is TRBV7-9 and J usage is TRBJ1-4; D unresolved. Looked up from germline, CDR1 is SEHNR and CDR2 is FQNEAQ (reference sequence). This CDR3 comprises 14 residues. With 2 bases removed from V and 4 bases from J, the gap between germline ends came to 8 bases. DNA of the CDR3: TGTGCCAGCAGCTTACTCCAGAATAATGAAAAACTGTTTTTT. Translation gives CASSLLQNNEKLFF.

This chain joins TRBV6-5 and TRBJ1-2; 11 nucleotides match TRBD1. This CDR3 spans 13 amino acids. CDR1 and CDR2 (germline): MNHEY, SVGAGI. V gave up 6 bases and J gave up 8 bases; unmatched junction bases: 5. CDR3 in DNA: TGTGCCAGCAGAGAGGGGACAGGGGGAGGCTACACCTTC. Amino acid sequence: CASREGTGGGYTF.

The gene calls are TRBV1 and TRBJ1-5. TRBV1 is classified as a pseudogene. The CDR3 covers 17 residues. The CDR3 is CTSRLTVAKNSNQPQHF. The CDR3 bases are TGCACCAGCAGACTGACGGTAGCGAAAAATAGCAATCAGCCCCAGCATTTT.

The chain couples TRBV10-3 to TRBJ2-4; 7 bases fit TRBD2. V shed 0 bases and J 6 bases; nucleotides not matched to a gene: 2. The CDR3 consists of 14 residues. The germline V gene encodes CDR1 ENHRY and CDR2 SYGVKD. CDR3 DNA sequence: TGTGCCATCAGTGAGTCAGGCGGGGGAAACATTCAGTACTTC. It specifies CAISESGGGNIQYF.

This chain uses TRBV5-4 with TRBJ1-2; TRBD1 agrees at 7 bases. Germline V CDR1 and CDR2: SGHNT, YYREEE (reference sequence). V was pared by 0 bases and J by 0 bases, with 5 bases of the junction left unmatched. CDR3 length equals 16 residues. DNA for the CDR3: TGTGCCAGCAGCTTGGCAGGGGGGAAGGCTAACTATGGCTACACCTTC. This sequence encodes CASSLAGGKANYGYTF.

With respect to this clone: This specimen includes other DNA sequences encoding the same CDR3. As DNA, the CDR3 is TGTGCCACCAGCAGGGGGCAAAACACCGGGGAGCTGTTTTTT. Translation gives CATSRGQNTGELFF. The V gene is TRBV15, the J gene TRBJ2-2, with TRBD1 as a possible D gene (5 bases). V lost 3 bases to trimming and J lost 2 bases, with 7 bases between them. CDR1 LNHNV and CDR2 YYDKDF come from the germline V gene (reference sequence). The CDR3 length is 14 residues.

The chain combines TRBV7-9 with TRBJ2-5; 9 nucleotides line up with TRBD1. The germline V gene has CDR1 SEHNR and CDR2 FQNEAQ (reference sequence). V shed 7 bases and J 1 base; nucleotides not matched to a gene: 7. The CDR3 is 15 residues long. The CDR3 region has the DNA TGTGCCAGCACCATAACGACAGGGGGCCAAGAGACCCAGTACTTC. This sequence encodes CASTITTGGQETQYF. Variable domain in full (rest from reference TRBV7-9 and TRBJ2-5): DTGVSQNPRHKITKRGQNVTFRCDPISEHNRLYWYRQTLGQGPEFLTYFQNEAQLEKSRLLSDRFSAERPKGSFSTLEIQRTEQGDSAMYLCASTITTGGQETQYFGPGTRLLVL.

V usage is TRBV30 and J usage is TRBJ1-1; a possible D gene is TRBD1 (6 bases). This CDR3 spans 13 amino acids. The germline V gene has CDR1 GTSNPN and CDR2 SVGIG (reference sequence). With 2 bases removed from V and 5 bases from J, the gap between germline ends came to 12 bases. The CDR3 loop is CAWSSGGRTEAFF. CDR3 in DNA: TGTGCCTGGAGTAGCGGGGGGCGTACTGAAGCTTTCTTT.

This clone has just one count. This rearrangement joins TRBV5-1 to TRBJ1-2; D is unresolved. Trimming removed 2 bases at V and 4 bases at J, with 21 bases between. The CDR3 has 17 amino acids. From germline, CDR1 is SGHRS and CDR2 YFSETQ. The DNA for the CDR3 is TGCGCCAGCAGCTTAGCCCCCGACACCTTAAGCGGCTATGGCTACACCTTC. It yields the protein CASSLAPDTLSGYGYTF.

The genes are TRBV29-1 and TRBJ1-2, with TRBD1 matching 8 bases. The germline gives CDR1 SQVTM, CDR2 ANQGSEA. The ends lost 1 base at V and 1 base at J; junction bases unmatched: 5. The CDR3 contains 15 residues. This CDR3 reads CSVEALTGGNYGYTF. The CDR3 DNA sequence: TGCAGCGTTGAAGCTTTAACAGGGGGTAACTATGGCTACACCTTC.

The chain combines TRBV5-1 with TRBJ2-2; D unclear. Trimming left V 1 base short and J 3 bases short, with 7 bases between. Per the germline V gene, CDR1 is SGHRS and CDR2 is YFSETQ. This CDR3 comprises 14 residues. The CDR3 loop reads CASSLLSDTGELFF. The CDR3 nucleotides read TGCGCCAGCAGCTTGTTATCGGACACCGGGGAGCTGTTTTTT.

In this sample, this clone turned up a few times. The genes are TRBV9 and TRBJ2-1, with 9 bases aligning to TRBD1. The V gene's germline CDR1 is SGDLS and CDR2 YYNGEE. The CDR3 covers 12 residues. V trimming: 1 base; J trimming: 15 bases; junction bases outside the gene matches: 5. DNA of the CDR3: TGTGCCAGCAGCGTAAGGGACAGGGATTTGTTCTTC. Translating it yields CASSVRDRDLFF.

This chain links TRBV5-1 with TRBJ1-6, with D perhaps matching TRBD1 (5 bases). The CDR3 contains 15 residues. V dropped 3 bases and J dropped 9 bases, with 16 bases sitting between them. Germline V lookup: CDR1 SGHRS, CDR2 YFSETQ. CDR3 in amino acids: CASSSTTVLGSPLHF. In DNA form, the CDR3 reads TGCGCCAGCAGCTCCACGACAGTGCTGGGTTCACCCCTCCACTTT.

This chain links TRBV11-3 with TRBJ2-3; 10 bases match TRBD1. The CDR3 has 17 amino acids. Germline trimming cut 5 bases from V and 1 base from J; bases unmatched to any gene: 9. Germline lookup yields CDR1 SGHNT and CDR2 YENEEA. CDR3 sequence: CASSRYSGTGGTDTQYF. CDR3 DNA sequence: TGTGCCAGCAGCCGGTATTCCGGGACAGGGGGCACAGATACGCAGTATTTT.

This rearrangement joins TRBV5-1 to TRBJ1-2; D call uncertain. The CDR3 spans 14 residues. Germline V CDR1 and CDR2: SGHRS, YFSETQ. The V and J ends lost 4 bases and 8 bases respectively, with 18 bases between them. CDR3 sequence: CASSLGVGSGGYTF. The CDR3 DNA sequence: TGCGCCAGCAGCCTGGGTGTGGGCTCGGGGGGCTACACCTTC.

The rearrangement joins TRBV7-9 to TRBJ1-5, with D perhaps TRBD1 (6 bases). Trimming removed 5 bases at V and 9 bases at J, with 11 bases between. The germline gives CDR1 SEHNR, CDR2 FQNEAQ (reference sequence). The CDR3 runs to 12 residues. The CDR3, as DNA: TGTGCCAGCAGCCTCGGGGGGCGGCCCCAGCATTTT. Translating gives CASSLGGRPQHF.

The chain uses TRBV7-9 and TRBJ1-5; 9 bases fit TRBD1. J lost 1 base, V lost 5 bases, and 3 bases had no gene match. Germline V lookup: CDR1 SEHNR, CDR2 FQNEAQ (reference sequence). This CDR3 is built from 15 residues. CDR3 in amino acids: CASSTGQGSNQPQHF. CDR3 nucleotides: TGTGCCAGCAGCACAGGACAGGGGAGCAATCAGCCCCAGCATTTT.

In this sample, this clone turned up once. The chain carries TRBV7-6 and TRBJ1-4, with 7 nucleotides matching TRBD1. J gave up 5 bases and V 1 base, and 4 bases lay outside the gene matches. This CDR3 region has 15 residues. Germline CDR1 reads SGHVS; CDR2 reads FNYEAQ. The CDR3 nucleotides read TGTGCCAGCAGCTTAGGAGGGGGCCTCAATGAAAAACTGTTTTTT. This codes for CASSLGGGLNEKLFF.

This clone is classed as medium-sized. CDR3 sequence reads: CASSDGQENTEAFF. DNA for the CDR3: TGTGCCAGCAGTGACGGGCAGGAGAACACTGAAGCTTTCTTT. The chain employs TRBV6-4 and TRBJ1-1; D remains unclear. Germline V gives CDR1 MRHNA, CDR2 SNTAGT. Trimming removed 2 bases at V and 1 base at J, with 8 bases between. The CDR3 is 14 amino acids.

The V and J genes are TRBV5-1 and TRBJ1-2, with 8 bases aligning to TRBD1. The CDR3 totals 14 residues. The J segment lost 9 bases and the V segment lost 3 bases, leaving 10 bases of the junction unmatched. Germline V gene sequence: CDR1 SGHRS, CDR2 YFSETQ. The CDR3 DNA follows: TGCGCCAGCAGCTCCGAGCCGGGACAGGACCGCTACACCTTC. Translated: CASSSEPGQDRYTF.